These T cell receptor beta chains were read from a single sample in a study of shared clonotypes between healthy human individuals. Repertoires were generated with immunoSEQ multiplex PCR, while TCRdb's copy carries only in-frame clones and drops some. The sample yields hundreds of thousands of clones, more than 75% seen once. The sample comprised memory CD8+ T cells sorted from blood. These receptors were collected from a man younger than 35 in good health. CDR3s include the opening cysteine and the closing phenylalanine or tryptophan. D genes are given only for firm matches. Clone size is given for some rows only: seen once, a few or many times, or a class if the clone is expanded.

d_call,v_call,j_call,clone_size,cdr3_length,cdr3_nt,cdr3_aa
-,TRBV5-4,TRBJ2-1,-,12,TGTGCCAGCAGCTTAGAACAGAATGAGCAGTTCTTC,CASSLEQNEQFF
-,TRBV7-8,TRBJ1-2,-,15,TGTGCCAGCAGCTTAGGGGTAGCGGGTAACTATGGCTACACCTTC,CASSLGVAGNYGYTF
TRBD1,TRBV2,TRBJ2-7,-,14,TGTGCCAGCAGTACGGGACAGGGGTTCTACGAGCAGTACTTC,CASSTGQGFYEQYF
-,TRBV6-5,TRBJ1-4,-,16,TGTGCCAGCAGTTACTCCCCCGGGGGGGGTAATGAAAAACTGTTTTTT,CASSYSPGGGNEKLFF
TRBD2,TRBV2,TRBJ2-7,-,13,TGTGCCAGCCGCGGGACTACCTTTTACGAGCAGTACTTC,CASRGTTFYEQYF
TRBD1,TRBV27,TRBJ2-7,-,13,TGTGCCAGCAGTTACAGGGGCGGCCACGAGCAGTACTTC,CASSYRGGHEQYF
TRBD1,TRBV7-7,TRBJ2-2,-,17,TGTGCTAGCAGCTTCTATGAGACAGGGCTAAACACCGGGGAGCTGTTTTTT,CASSFYETGLNTGELFF
TRBD2,TRBV9,TRBJ2-7,-,14,TGTGCCAGCAGCGCGGGGGGTACCTCCTACGAGCAGTACTTC,CASSAGGTSYEQYF
-,TRBV6-1,TRBJ1-6,-,15,TGTGCCAGCAGTGAATGGGGACCCGATAATTCACCCCTCCACTTT,CASSEWGPDNSPLHF
TRBD1,TRBV28,TRBJ2-5,-,13,TGTGCCAGCAGTACCTCAGGGGGCGAGACCCAGTACTTC,CASSTSGGETQYF
-,TRBV4-3,TRBJ2-7,-,16,TGCGCCAGCAGCCAAGAACCTCGGGACCACTCCTACGAGCAGTACTTC,CASSQEPRDHSYEQYF
-,TRBV29-1,TRBJ2-7,-,16,TGCAGCGTTATCGACGGGGGGCCGAGAACTTCCTACGAGCAGTACTTC,CSVIDGGPRTSYEQYF
-,TRBV4-1,TRBJ2-7,once,13,TGCGCCAGCAGCCAGGGCAGCTCCTACGAGCAGTACTTC,CASSQGSSYEQYF
-,TRBV27,TRBJ1-2,-,12,TGTGCCAGCAGTTTCGGTCCCGGGGGCTACACCTTC,CASSFGPGGYTF
TRBD1,TRBV6-5,TRBJ1-6,-,15,TGTGCCAGATATCGGGCCGACAGGGCTAATTCACCCCTCCACTTT,CARYRADRANSPLHF
TRBD1,TRBV5-4,TRBJ2-6,-,17,TGTGCCAGCAGCGGTGGACAGGTGGTCTCTGGGGCCAACGTCCTGACTTTC,CASSGGQVVSGANVLTF
-,TRBV4-3,TRBJ1-2,few,14,TGCGCCAGCAGCCAAGAATTTACCAGCCATGGCTACACCTTC,CASSQEFTSHGYTF
TRBD2,TRBV9,TRBJ2-1,-,12,TGTGCCAGCAGCGGGGCCCCTAGCGGACTGTTCTTC,CASSGAPSGLFF
-,TRBV7-9,TRBJ2-7,-,14,TGTGCCAGCAGCTCCCCGTCCACGGGCTACGAGCAGTACTTC,CASSSPSTGYEQYF
-,TRBV6-1,TRBJ1-1,-,16,TGTGCCAGCAGTGAATGGCAGGGAGAGGGTACGACTGAAGCTTTCTTT,CASSEWQGEGTTEAFF
-,TRBV2,TRBJ2-2,few,16,TGTGCCAGCAGTGAACCCCCAGGTCGAAACACCGGGGAGCTGTTTTTT,CASSEPPGRNTGELFF
TRBD1,TRBV27,TRBJ2-1,-,15,TGTGCCAGCAGTCTTCGACAGGGGGTGGTTAATGAGCAGTTCTTC,CASSLRQGVVNEQFF
-,TRBV2,TRBJ2-3,once,12,TGTGCCAGCAGTCCGCTAGCGGATACGCAGTATTTT,CASSPLADTQYF
-,TRBV7-6,TRBJ2-3,-,12,TGTGCCAGCAGCCGCCCCACAGATACGCAGTATTTT,CASSRPTDTQYF
-,TRBV11-2,TRBJ2-6,-,14,TGTGCCAGCAGCTCCTACTCTGGGGCCAACGTCCTGACTTTC,CASSSYSGANVLTF
-,TRBV27,TRBJ2-5,-,22,TGTGCCAGCAGGGAGGTATTTATGAGAAACCCGGGCCTTCATTTAGTACGGGAGACCCAGTACTTC,CASREVFMRNPGLHLVRETQYF
TRBD1,TRBV13,TRBJ2-4,-,13,TGTGCCAGCAGTCCCGACAGGGGAAACATTCAGTACTTC,CASSPDRGNIQYF
-,TRBV30,TRBJ1-1,-,12,TGTGCCTGGAGTACCATGAACACTGAAGCTTTCTTT,CAWSTMNTEAFF
TRBD1,TRBV7-9,TRBJ1-5,-,18,TGTGCCAGCAGCTTAGCAGAGGAGGGACAGCTATATCATCAGCCCCAGCATTTT,CASSLAEEGQLYHQPQHF
TRBD1,TRBV6-5,TRBJ2-3,-,15,TGTGCCAGCCTACGAAGGGGGCTCTGGGGAGATACGCAGTATTTT,CASLRRGLWGDTQYF
-,TRBV28,TRBJ1-1,-,11,TGTGCCACAGGGGTTTTCACTGAAGCTTTCTTT,CATGVFTEAFF
TRBD1,TRBV6-6,TRBJ2-5,-,16,TGTGCCAGCAGTCCCTATCTGACAGGGGGCATGCAGACCCAGTACTTC,CASSPYLTGGMQTQYF
-,TRBV10-2,TRBJ2-7,once,14,TGCGCCAGCAGGGAGGACCCGGTCAGCGTCGAGCAGTACTTC,CASREDPVSVEQYF
TRBD1,TRBV29-1,TRBJ2-4,-,14,TGCAGCGTTAACGTGGGGACAGGGGAAAACATTCAGTACTTC,CSVNVGTGENIQYF
-,TRBV7-9,TRBJ1-2,once,12,TGTGCCCTCCAAGGGGTGAACTATGGCTACACCTTC,CALQGVNYGYTF
-,TRBV7-9,TRBJ2-1,-,14,TGTGCCAGCAGCTTAGTATATAGGGGCCCTGAGCAGTTCTTC,CASSLVYRGPEQFF
-,TRBV27,TRBJ2-1,once,15,TGTGCCAGCAGTTTAAGGGAAAGCTCCTACAATGAGCAGTTCTTC,CASSLRESSYNEQFF
-,TRBV4-3,TRBJ2-3,once,15,TGCGCCAGCAGCCAAGAGTGGGGGCCCCCAGATACGCAGTATTTT,CASSQEWGPPDTQYF
-,TRBV29-1,TRBJ1-2,-,13,TGCAGCTTTGAGGACGGGCACAACTATGGCTACACCTTC,CSFEDGHNYGYTF
TRBD1,TRBV28,TRBJ2-5,-,14,TGTGCCAGCATAAGGACAGGGCTCCAAGAGACCCAGTACTTC,CASIRTGLQETQYF
-,TRBV4-1,TRBJ2-1,-,12,TGCGCCAGCAGCCTATCACGCAATGAGCAGTTCTTC,CASSLSRNEQFF
TRBD2,TRBV30,TRBJ2-7,-,15,TGTGCCTGGAGTCCCACTAGCGGGAGCTCCTACGAGCAGTACTTC,CAWSPTSGSSYEQYF
-,TRBV30,TRBJ2-4,-,15,TGTGCCTGGAGTGTACTTCGGGGGCCTGGGTACATTCAGTACTTC,CAWSVLRGPGYIQYF
-,TRBV4-1,TRBJ1-3,-,15,TGCGCCAGCAGCCAAGCGGAGAGCTCTGGAAACACCATATATTTT,CASSQAESSGNTIYF
-,TRBV5-8,TRBJ2-7,-,14,TGTGCCAGCAGCCCGGACCCGGGGTATTACGAGCAGTACTTC,CASSPDPGYYEQYF
-,TRBV4-3,TRBJ1-4,-,16,TGCGCCAGCAGCCATGGTCAGGGAGTGGGTAATGAAAAACTGTTTTTT,CASSHGQGVGNEKLFF
-,TRBV19,TRBJ1-1,-,13,TGTGCCAGCAACGAGGGGAGGGTTACTGAAGCTTTCTTT,CASNEGRVTEAFF
TRBD1,TRBV11-1,TRBJ2-5,-,14,TGTGCCAGCAGCTTAGCCAGGGGGCCGAGGGTCCAGTACTTC,CASSLARGPRVQYF
TRBD2,TRBV2,TRBJ2-2,-,15,TGTGCCAGTCTCGGGAGGGAAATTAACACCGGGGAGCTGTTTTTT,CASLGREINTGELFF
-,TRBV2,TRBJ2-7,-,14,TGTGCCAGCAGTGGTAGGGACCTCTCCTACGAGCAGTACTTC,CASSGRDLSYEQYF
TRBD2,TRBV27,TRBJ2-1,-,15,TGTGCCAGCAGTCCGGGACTAGCGGGGTACAATGAGCAGTTCTTC,CASSPGLAGYNEQFF
-,TRBV5-4,TRBJ2-7,-,16,TGTGCCAGCAGCTTGGGTGTAGGGACAAGCTCCTACGAGCAGTACTTC,CASSLGVGTSSYEQYF
-,TRBV5-1,TRBJ2-1,-,12,TGCGCCAGCAGCTTGTATCTCGATGAGCAGTTCTTC,CASSLYLDEQFF
TRBD1,TRBV30,TRBJ1-1,-,15,TGTGCCTGGGAACCGGGACAGGGAGGGATCACTGAAGCTTTCTTT,CAWEPGQGGITEAFF
-,TRBV6-5,TRBJ2-7,-,15,TGTGCCAGCATATCTATTGGGTCCCTCTCCTACGAGCAGTACTTC,CASISIGSLSYEQYF
TRBD1,TRBV29-1,TRBJ2-7,-,13,TGCAGCGTGGACGGACAGGGGGTCTACGAGCAGTACTTC,CSVDGQGVYEQYF
-,TRBV13,TRBJ2-2,-,12,TGTGCCAGCAGCTTCGGACACGGGGAGCTGTTTTTT,CASSFGHGELFF